The rows below give T cell receptor beta chains drawn from one sample of a study of blood T cell repertoires in COVID-19. TCRdb keeps only in-frame clones here, not all; method: immunoSEQ multiplex PCR. The sample carries some 270,000 clones, approximately 83% recorded once. The sequenced sample was PBMCs or T cells enriched from blood (not recorded which). These receptors came from a woman in her twenties or thirties who had recovered from COVID-19. The CDR3 runs from the conserved cysteine through the conserved F or W. Fields, in order: V gene, clone size, J gene, D gene, CDR3 DNA, CDR3 protein. The D gene is left open where the match is weak. A row's size may be missing; if present it is once, few, many or a size class.

v_call: TRBV9
clone_size: .
j_call: TRBJ2-3
d_call: TRBD2
cdr3_nt: TGTGCCAGCAGCGTTGGCTCGGGAGGGTTCACAGATACGCAGTATTTT
cdr3_aa: CASSVGSGGFTDTQYF

v_call: TRBV29-1
clone_size: .
j_call: TRBJ2-3
d_call: TRBD2
cdr3_nt: TGCAGCGTTGAAGTTGTGGCTAGCGGGGAACAATATAGCACAGATACGCAGTATTTT
cdr3_aa: CSVEVVASGEQYSTDTQYF

v_call: TRBV4-2
clone_size: .
j_call: TRBJ1-1
d_call: .
cdr3_nt: TGTGCCAGCAGCCAAGAGGTTGCAGTGAACACTGAAGCTTTCTTT
cdr3_aa: CASSQEVAVNTEAFF

v_call: TRBV5-1
clone_size: .
j_call: TRBJ2-7
d_call: .
cdr3_nt: TGCGCCAGCAGTCCCTCGGACAGACCCTACGAGCAGTACTTC
cdr3_aa: CASSPSDRPYEQYF

v_call: TRBV9
clone_size: .
j_call: TRBJ1-2
d_call: TRBD1
cdr3_nt: TGTGCCACTCGAAACCACGCCCGAGGGACAGGGACTAACTATGGCTACACCTTC
cdr3_aa: CATRNHARGTGTNYGYTF

v_call: TRBV7-2
clone_size: .
j_call: TRBJ2-5
d_call: TRBD2
cdr3_nt: TGTGCCAGCAGCTTGACTAGCGGGAGAGAGACCCAGTACTTC
cdr3_aa: CASSLTSGRETQYF

v_call: TRBV23-1
clone_size: .
j_call: TRBJ1-5
d_call: TRBD1
cdr3_nt: TGCGCCAGCAGTCAACCGAGAAACAGGGGGCGACAGCCCCAGCATTTT
cdr3_aa: CASSQPRNRGRQPQHF

v_call: TRBV5-8
clone_size: .
j_call: TRBJ1-5
d_call: TRBD1
cdr3_nt: TGTGCCAGCAGCTTAGTTTGGGACAGCGATACAAATAGCAATCAGCCCCAGCATTTT
cdr3_aa: CASSLVWDSDTNSNQPQHF

v_call: TRBV28
clone_size: .
j_call: TRBJ1-6
d_call: TRBD1
cdr3_nt: TGTGCCAGCAGACCTCAACAGGGGACAGGGTCACCCCTCCACTTT
cdr3_aa: CASRPQQGTGSPLHF

v_call: TRBV5-5
clone_size: .
j_call: TRBJ2-5
d_call: TRBD1
cdr3_nt: TGTGCCAGCAGCCTAACAGGGGGCCCAGAGACCCAGTACTTC
cdr3_aa: CASSLTGGPETQYF

v_call: TRBV6-1
clone_size: .
j_call: TRBJ1-5
d_call: .
cdr3_nt: TGTGCCAGCAGTGTAGCCGGGAGCCCCAGCGGTCAGCCCCAGCATTTT
cdr3_aa: CASSVAGSPSGQPQHF

v_call: TRBV5-1
clone_size: .
j_call: TRBJ2-1
d_call: TRBD1
cdr3_nt: TGCGCCAGCAGCTTTTTCGACAGGGACGACAATGAGCAGTTCTTC
cdr3_aa: CASSFFDRDDNEQFF

v_call: TRBV30
clone_size: .
j_call: TRBJ1-1
d_call: .
cdr3_nt: TGTGCCTGGATTTTTCCCGCGCAGCGCAAAGCTTTCTTT
cdr3_aa: CAWIFPAQRKAFF

v_call: TRBV11-2
clone_size: .
j_call: TRBJ1-1
d_call: .
cdr3_nt: TGTGCCAGCAGCTTATACAGAACCGACACTGAAGCTTTCTTT
cdr3_aa: CASSLYRTDTEAFF

v_call: TRBV19
clone_size: .
j_call: TRBJ2-3
d_call: TRBD1
cdr3_nt: TGTGCCAGTAGTACCGCTAGACAGGGGCGCACAGATACGCAGTATTTT
cdr3_aa: CASSTARQGRTDTQYF

v_call: TRBV7-9
clone_size: .
j_call: TRBJ2-1
d_call: TRBD1
cdr3_nt: TGTGCCAGCAGCCTCCGGGACAGGGTCCCTAATGAGCAGTTCTTC
cdr3_aa: CASSLRDRVPNEQFF

v_call: TRBV10-2
clone_size: .
j_call: TRBJ2-2
d_call: .
cdr3_nt: TGCGCCAGCAGCGGGGTGGACACCGGGGAGCTGTTTTTT
cdr3_aa: CASSGVDTGELFF

v_call: TRBV30
clone_size: few
j_call: TRBJ2-2
d_call: .
cdr3_nt: TGTGCCTGGACCAATACCGGGGAGCTGTTTTTT
cdr3_aa: CAWTNTGELFF

v_call: TRBV10-1
clone_size: .
j_call: TRBJ2-7
d_call: TRBD1
cdr3_nt: TGCGCCAGCAGTGAGTTCCCCCGGGACAGGGGACCCGAGCAGTACTTC
cdr3_aa: CASSEFPRDRGPEQYF

v_call: TRBV5-4
clone_size: .
j_call: TRBJ2-1
d_call: TRBD2
cdr3_nt: TGTGCCAGCAGCTCGGTTCCCCTAGCGGGAGGGCCCTACAATGAGCAGTTCTTC
cdr3_aa: CASSSVPLAGGPYNEQFF

v_call: TRBV7-6
clone_size: .
j_call: TRBJ2-1
d_call: .
cdr3_nt: TGTGCCAGCAGCTTAGGGGTCGGCGGATCACTTCTCTACAATGAGCAGTTCTTC
cdr3_aa: CASSLGVGGSLLYNEQFF

v_call: TRBV2
clone_size: .
j_call: TRBJ2-3
d_call: TRBD1
cdr3_nt: TGTGCCAGCAGTGAAGCGAACAGGGGTACAGATACGCAGTATTTT
cdr3_aa: CASSEANRGTDTQYF

v_call: TRBV19
clone_size: once
j_call: TRBJ1-6
d_call: TRBD1
cdr3_nt: TGTGCCAGGCCGGGACAGGGTCGATCACCCCTCCACTTT
cdr3_aa: CARPGQGRSPLHF

v_call: TRBV7-9
clone_size: .
j_call: TRBJ2-7
d_call: .
cdr3_nt: TGTGCCAGCAGCTTCCACGAGGCCTACGAGCAGTACTTC
cdr3_aa: CASSFHEAYEQYF

v_call: TRBV28
clone_size: .
j_call: TRBJ1-1
d_call: .
cdr3_nt: TGTGCCAGCAGTTTATTTCAAGGAGTGAACACTGAAGCTTTCTTT
cdr3_aa: CASSLFQGVNTEAFF

v_call: TRBV11-2
clone_size: .
j_call: TRBJ2-4
d_call: .
cdr3_nt: TGTGCCAGCAGCTTAGGGGGCGGGGGCGAATCCAAAAACATTCAGTACTTC
cdr3_aa: CASSLGGGGESKNIQYF